This TCR beta chain originates from a study of T cell responses to AZD1222 COVID-19 vaccine. Germline CDR1 reads SGHNT; CDR2 reads YENEEA. The CDR3 is 14 amino acids. Unmatched junction bases numbered 3, after V lost 1 base and J lost 3 bases. Here immunoSEQ multiplex PCR was the method, and the copy in TCRdb shows in-frame clones only, minus some. The sample contains some 130,000 clones, over 85% of which appear only once. V gene TRBV11-3 combines with J gene TRBJ2-7; 7 positions agree with TRBD2. Material: peripheral blood, obtained on day 0 of AZD1222 vaccination. This TCR came from an adult in good health. The DNA for the CDR3 is TGTGCCAGCAGCTTAGCGGGGGGAGGCTACGAGCAGTACTTC. It encodes CASSLAGGGYEQYF.